This section outlines one T cell receptor beta chain sequence together with its context. The data were taken from a study of CD4 T cells in relation to SARS-CoV-2 and coronaviruses. Deep TCR-beta sequencing used DNA from uncultured naive and memory CD4+ T cells. The repertoire was sequenced with immunoSEQ multiplex PCR; TCRdb's copy has only in-frame clones and lacks some. The table shows 60,000 or so clones, with roughly 93% occurring only once. Trimming took 7 bases from V and 0 from J, leaving 4 bases between them. The CDR3 contains 13 residues. The germline V gene encodes CDR1 SNHLY and CDR2 FYNNEI. Unexposed donor CD4+ T cells date from about 2010-2019, before the COVID-19 pandemic.

The sample comprised naive CD4+ T cells from PBMCs. Documented subset: naive CD4+ T cells isolated by negative enrichment. The J gene is TRBJ2-6, the V gene TRBV2; D gene ambiguous. This receptor was identified in a human donor in good health. The CDR3 protein is CASTPSGANVLTF. In DNA form, the CDR3 reads TGTGCCAGCACCCCCTCTGGGGCCAACGTCCTGACTTTC.